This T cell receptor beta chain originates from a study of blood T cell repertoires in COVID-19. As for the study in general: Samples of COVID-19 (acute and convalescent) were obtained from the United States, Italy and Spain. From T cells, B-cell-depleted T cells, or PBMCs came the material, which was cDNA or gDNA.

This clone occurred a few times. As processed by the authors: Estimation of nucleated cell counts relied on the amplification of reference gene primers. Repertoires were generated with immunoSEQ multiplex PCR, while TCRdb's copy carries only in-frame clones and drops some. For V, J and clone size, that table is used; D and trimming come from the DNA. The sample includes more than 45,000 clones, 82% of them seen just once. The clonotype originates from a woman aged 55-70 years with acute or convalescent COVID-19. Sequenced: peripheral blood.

The CDR3 protein is CASSSQAGDQPQHF. CDR3 DNA sequence: TGTGCCAGCAGCTCCCAGGCAGGGGACCAGCCCCAGCATTTT. V gene TRBV7-2 combines with J gene TRBJ1-5; D perhaps matches TRBD1 (6 bases). The CDR3 totals 14 residues. With 4 bases removed from V and 7 bases from J, the gap between germline ends came to 14 bases. In germline, CDR1 is SGHTA, CDR2 FQGNSA.